The next 2 T cell receptor beta chains were all read from a single sample in a study of T cells in Graves' hyperthyroidism and ophthalmopathy. Amplified regions were TCR beta CDR3 sequences from RNA transcripts. In the first-round RT-PCR of the TCR CDR3, the HTBI primer set was used. TCRdb redid the calling of the multiplex PCR reads with MiXCR, one entry per CDR3 protein. Among approximately 610,000 distinct CDR3 sequences listed, approximately 15% were seen once. The sample taken for sequencing was blood. The source is a woman aged 35 to 49 with Graves' ophthalmopathy.

This clonotype occurred many times. V and J are TRBV6-5 and TRBJ2-7; a weak D match, TRBD1 (6 bases). CDR1 is MNHEY and CDR2 is SVGAGI in the germline V gene. Trimming stripped 2 bases from V and 4 bases from J, with 9 bases between. The CDR3 spans 13 residues. This CDR3 is CASSYGTPYEQYF. DNA of the CDR3: TGTGCCAGCAGTTACGGGACACCATACGAGCAGTACTTC.

This clonotype has at least ten counts. The V gene is TRBV7-2, the J gene TRBJ1-6, with D unresolved. CDR1 is SGHTA and CDR2 is FQGNSA in the germline V gene. The CDR3 has 12 amino acids. The V and J ends lost 5 bases and 10 bases respectively, with 9 bases between them. CDR3 in DNA: TGTGCCAGCAGCATGGGTGGGTCACCCCTCCACTTT. Its translation is CASSMGGSPLHF.